Sequencing of this T cell receptor beta chain was carried out in a study (dated 2022 in TCRdb). General study outcomes and caveats: Further investigation, including longitudinal sampling and assessment of a control group, is stated by the authors to be required.

From the germline V gene (reference sequence), CDR1 is GTSNPN and CDR2 is SVGIG. Trimming removed 5 bases from V and 4 bases from J; the gene matches leave 11 bases unexplained. The CDR3 covers 15 residues, taking in both the cysteine and the phenylalanine. Just the 45-base CDR3 DNA is kept, in frame starting at base 1. PBMCs were isolated from peripheral blood, and genomic DNA from unsorted PBMCs was used for TCR beta sequencing. As regards this clone: The clone's antigen remains unknown. Base qualities are missing; no much larger clone stands one base away.

TCR beta chain repertoires were profiled by survey-level sequencing on the immunoSEQ platform. In the source study's methods: Repertoire diversity was measured with the inverse Simpson index, and CDR3 amino acid length spectratypes and V-J pairing frequencies were compared. Clonotypes specific to SARS-CoV-2, CMV, influenza A and EBV were annotated by matching TCR beta CDR3 sequences against VDJdb. In its TCRdb copy, this immuneACCESS table keeps in-frame sequences only and misses some clones. Where compared with another copy, unresolved V genes explain less than half of these, and the others have no known cause. V and J calls plus clone size are reproduced from that table; the DNA served to infer D and trimming. Recorded for this sample are 55,000 to 70,000 clones; around 95% of them occurred a single time. The top ten hold under 4.5% of the sample.

Sequencing input: PBMCs. The receptor's source is a man between 40 and 49 years old with rheumatoid arthritis. The chain couples TRBV30 to TRBJ1-5, and 7 junctional nucleotides match TRBD1. Here is the DNA: TGTGCCTGGCAGCCGGGACAGAATAGTAATCAGCCCCAGCATTTT. This is translated as CAWQPGQNSNQPQHF.